This T cell receptor beta chain stems from a study of blood T cell repertoires in COVID-19. Here immunoSEQ multiplex PCR was the method, and the copy in TCRdb shows in-frame clones only, minus some. The table records about 340,000 clones, approximately 92% of them present only once. Trimming at V came to 8 bases and at J to 6 bases, leaving 16 bases not matched to a gene. CDR1 and CDR2 from the germline V gene are SQVTM and ANQGSEA. The CDR3 covers 15 residues. Sequences were obtained from PBMCs or T cells enriched from blood (not recorded which). This TCR came from a woman aged 25 to 39 who had recovered from COVID-19. The chain joins TRBV29-1 to TRBJ2-5; 9 bases map to TRBD2. The CDR3 loop is CSLGGVAGEGKTQYF. CDR3 nucleotide sequence: TGCAGCCTGGGAGGGGTAGCGGGAGAGGGAAAGACCCAGTACTTC.